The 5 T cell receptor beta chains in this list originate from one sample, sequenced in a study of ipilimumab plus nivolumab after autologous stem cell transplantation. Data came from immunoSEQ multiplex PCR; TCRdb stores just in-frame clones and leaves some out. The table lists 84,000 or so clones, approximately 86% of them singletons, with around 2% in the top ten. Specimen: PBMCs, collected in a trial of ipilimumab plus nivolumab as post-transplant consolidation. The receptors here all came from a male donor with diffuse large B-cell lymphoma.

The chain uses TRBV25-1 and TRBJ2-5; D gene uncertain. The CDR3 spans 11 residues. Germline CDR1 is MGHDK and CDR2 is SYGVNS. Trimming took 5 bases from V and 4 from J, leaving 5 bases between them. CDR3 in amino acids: CASSPGETQYF. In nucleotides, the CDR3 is TGTGCCAGCAGTCCCGGAGAGACCCAGTACTTC.

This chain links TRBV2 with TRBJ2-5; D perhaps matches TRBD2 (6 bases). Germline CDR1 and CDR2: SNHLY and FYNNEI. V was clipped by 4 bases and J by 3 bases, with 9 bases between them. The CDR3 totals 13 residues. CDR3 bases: TGTGCCAGCAGTGTTTCGGGGGAAGAGACCCAGTACTTC. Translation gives CASSVSGEETQYF.

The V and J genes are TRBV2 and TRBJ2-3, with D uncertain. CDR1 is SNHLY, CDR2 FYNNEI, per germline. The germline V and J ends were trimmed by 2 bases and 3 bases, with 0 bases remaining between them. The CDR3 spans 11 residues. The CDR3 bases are TGTGCCAGCAGTGAAACAGATACGCAGTATTTT. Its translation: CASSETDTQYF. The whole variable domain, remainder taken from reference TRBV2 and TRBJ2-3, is EPEVTQTPSHQVTQMGQEVILRCVPISNHLYFYWYRQILGQKVEFLVSFYNNEISEKSEIFDDQFSVERPDGSNFTLKIRSTKLEDSAMYFCASSETDTQYFGPGTRLTVL.

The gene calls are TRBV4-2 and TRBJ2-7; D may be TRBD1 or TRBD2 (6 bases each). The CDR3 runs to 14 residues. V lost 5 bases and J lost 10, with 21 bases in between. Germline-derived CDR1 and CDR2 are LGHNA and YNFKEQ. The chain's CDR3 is CASSSGTSGLDQYF. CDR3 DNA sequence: TGTGCCAGCAGCTCCGGGACATCGGGACTCGACCAGTACTTC.

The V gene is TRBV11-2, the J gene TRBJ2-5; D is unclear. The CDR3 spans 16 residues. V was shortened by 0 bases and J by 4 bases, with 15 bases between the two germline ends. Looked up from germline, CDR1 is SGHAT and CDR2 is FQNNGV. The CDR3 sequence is CASSLDWVGTGETQYF. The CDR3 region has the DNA TGTGCCAGCAGCTTAGATTGGGTTGGCACGGGAGAGACCCAGTACTTC.